The 18 T cell receptor beta chains given below trace back to one sample, sequenced in a study of cytomegalovirus exposure and HLA in healthy donors. PCR employed 60 Vbeta and 13 Jbeta primers. The repertoire was sequenced with immunoSEQ multiplex PCR; TCRdb's copy has only in-frame clones and lacks some. The sample includes 130,000 or so clones, about three quarters of them seen just once. The sequenced material came from PBMCs. The receptors were gathered from a man aged 35-49 years in good health and CMV-seronegative.

This clone was counted only a few times. The J gene is TRBJ1-2, the V gene TRBV29-1, with 8 positions matching TRBD1. Germline-derived CDR1 and CDR2 are SQVTM and ANQGSEA. This CDR3 region has 14 residues. V was pared by 6 bases and J by 0 bases, with 6 bases of the junction left unmatched. CDR3 region: CSVAGGAANYGYTF. CDR3 nucleotide sequence: TGCAGCGTAGCAGGGGGCGCTGCTAACTATGGCTACACCTTC.

The chain recombines TRBV6-4 with TRBJ1-1, with D hard to call. Deletions cut 5 bases from V and 1 base from J, with 14 bases between. CDR3 length: 15 residues. Germline V gene lookup returns CDR1 MRHNA and CDR2 SNTAGT. The CDR3 DNA reads TGTGCCAGCAGTAAGGGAGGTGCGGGGAACACTGAAGCTTTCTTT. Translating gives CASSKGGAGNTEAFF.

This chain uses TRBV19 with TRBJ1-1, with D possibly TRBD1 on 5 matching bases. With 6 bases removed from V and 1 base from J, the gap between germline ends came to 6 bases. This CDR3 region has 12 residues. CDR1 LNHDA and CDR2 SQIVND come from the germline V gene (reference sequence). The chain's CDR3 is CASSQGNTEAFF. CDR3 DNA sequence: TGTGCCAGTAGCCAGGGGAACACTGAAGCTTTCTTT.

This chain uses TRBV7-9 with TRBJ1-3, with TRBD1 matching 7 bases. The germline gives CDR1 SEHNR, CDR2 FQNEAQ (reference sequence). J gave up 3 bases and V 4 bases, and 12 bases lay outside the gene matches. CDR3 size: 17 residues. Written as DNA, the CDR3 is TGTGCCAGCAGCTCCGGGACAGAGAGCGATTTTGGAAACACCATATATTTT. Translated, it gives CASSSGTESDFGNTIYF.

This clone was observed once. V and J are TRBV6-6 and TRBJ1-1, with no clear D. CDR1 is MNHNY and CDR2 is SVGAGI in the germline V gene (reference sequence). Trimming left V 4 bases short and J 0 bases short, with 3 bases between. The CDR3 has 12 amino acids. In DNA, the CDR3 is TGTGCCAGCAGTTCGGTGAACACTGAAGCTTTCTTT. This codes for CASSSVNTEAFF.

This clone was counted a single time. This chain links TRBV25-1 with TRBJ2-7, with 8 bases fitting TRBD1. Germline CDR1 and CDR2: MGHDK and SYGVNS. Trimming took 7 bases from V and 2 from J; bases not matched to a gene: 7. This CDR3 is built from 14 residues. The CDR3 here is CASTRGQGTYEQYF. The DNA for the CDR3 is TGTGCCAGCACTAGAGGACAGGGTACCTACGAGCAGTACTTC.

The chain carries TRBV11-1 and TRBJ1-1; 7 bases line up with TRBD1. V trimming: 1 base; J trimming: 3 bases; junction bases outside the gene matches: 5. The germline V gene has CDR1 SGHAT and CDR2 FQDESV (reference sequence). There are 15 residues in the CDR3. The CDR3: CASSLEPGTDTEAFF. In nucleotides, the CDR3 is TGTGCCAGCAGCTTAGAGCCCGGGACAGACACTGAAGCTTTCTTT.

The chain recombines TRBV15 with TRBJ1-3; TRBD1 is a possible D gene (6 bases). V shed 5 bases and J shed 0 bases, with 8 bases lying between them. The germline CDR1 and CDR2 sequences are LNHNV and YYDKDF (reference sequence). The CDR3 length is 14 residues. Here the CDR3 reads CATSDRNSGNTIYF. As DNA, the CDR3 is TGTGCCACCAGCGACAGGAACTCTGGAAACACCATATATTTT. The full variable domain, in which reference TRBV15 and TRBJ1-3 provide the parts outside the CDR3, is DAMVIQNPRYQVTQFGKPVTLSCSQTLNHNVMYWYQQKSSQAPKLLFHYYDKDFNNEADTPDNFQSRRPNTSFCFLDIRSPGLGDTAMYLCATSDRNSGNTIYFGEGSWLTVV.

The V call is TRBV28, the J call TRBJ1-2, with D possibly matching TRBD1 (6 bases). The CDR3 sequence is 20 residues long. Deletions cut 6 bases from V and 2 bases from J, with 31 bases between. In germline, CDR1 is MDHEN, CDR2 SYDVKM. The CDR3 spells CASSSTGWLGGKGSNYGYTF. DNA of the CDR3: TGTGCCAGCAGCTCGACAGGCTGGTTAGGGGGAAAGGGATCAAACTATGGCTACACCTTC.

In this sample, this clone turned up once. The CDR3 protein is CASSQAQGATGELFF. CDR3 nucleotide sequence: TGCGCCAGCAGCCAAGCGCAGGGGGCCACCGGGGAGCTGTTTTTT. The chain combines TRBV4-1 with TRBJ2-2; 8 bases fit TRBD1. Germline CDR1 and CDR2: MGHRA and YSYEKL. The CDR3 loop spans 15 amino acids. After removal of 1 base from V and 4 bases from J, the junction contained 2 bases not matched to a gene.

This clone was seen just once. V and J are TRBV29-1 and TRBJ2-1; TRBD2 matches at 11 bases. This CDR3 contains 15 residues. V shed 3 bases, J shed 4 bases, and the junction held 5 bases outside the gene matches. CDR1 SQVTM and CDR2 ANQGSEA come from the germline V gene. CDR3 DNA: TGCAGCGTTGATGCCACTAGCGGGAGATACAATGAGCAGTTCTTC. It yields the protein CSVDATSGRYNEQFF.

This chain links TRBV30 with TRBJ2-2; maybe TRBD2 (6 bases). This CDR3 contains 13 residues. The V gene lost 8 bases and the J gene lost 5 bases, with 15 bases spanning the gap. CDR1 and CDR2 from the germline V gene are GTSNPN and SVGIG (reference sequence). CDR3 residues: CAGGGGRTGELFF. DNA for the CDR3: TGTGCCGGGGGTGGAGGGAGGACCGGGGAGCTGTTTTTT.

The chain links TRBV2 to TRBJ2-7; D not certain. Germline V lookup: CDR1 SNHLY, CDR2 FYNNEI. CDR3 size: 12 residues. Deletions cut 7 bases from V and 5 bases from J, with 12 bases between. CDR3 in amino acids: CASKRLVDEQYF. CDR3 nucleotides: TGTGCCAGCAAGAGGCTAGTCGACGAGCAGTACTTC.

This chain links TRBV11-2 with TRBJ2-5; 7 bases agree with TRBD2. The CDR3 is 14 amino acids. V shed 3 bases and J 8 bases; nucleotides not matched to a gene: 9. Germline lookup yields CDR1 SGHAT and CDR2 FQNNGV. DNA of the CDR3: TGTGCCAGCAGCTTCGGGGGGTCAGTAGGAACCCAGTACTTC. This sequence encodes CASSFGGSVGTQYF. Combining the CDR3 with reference TRBV11-2 and TRBJ2-5 gives the whole variable domain EAGVAQSPRYKIIEKRQSVAFWCNPISGHATLYWYQQILGQGPKLLIQFQNNGVVDDSQLPKDRFSAERLKGVDSTLKIQPAKLEDSAVYLCASSFGGSVGTQYFGPGTRLLVL.

This chain connects TRBV18 to TRBJ2-3; TRBD2 agrees at 13 bases. In germline, CDR1 is KGHSH, CDR2 LQKENI. This CDR3 spans 16 amino acids. With V trimmed by 3 bases and J by 5 bases, 5 bases remained unmatched. The CDR3 DNA reads TGTGCCAGCTCACCGACACTAGCGGGGGGGCAAGATACGCAGTATTTT. Protein product: CASSPTLAGGQDTQYF.

The table lists this clone with a few counts. The chain is built from TRBV6-5 and TRBJ1-1; weak D call: TRBD1 (5 bases). Looked up from germline, CDR1 is MNHEY and CDR2 is SVGAGI. The CDR3 runs to 14 residues. Trimming removed 6 bases at V and 2 bases at J, with 13 bases between. This CDR3 is CASRFLRENTEAFF. Here the CDR3 DNA reads TGTGCCAGCAGATTTCTCAGGGAAAACACTGAAGCTTTCTTT.

The J gene is TRBJ2-7, the V gene TRBV28; 8 bases line up with TRBD2. The CDR3 loop spans 13 amino acids. Germline trimming cut 6 bases from V and 0 bases from J; bases unmatched to any gene: 1. Germline V lookup: CDR1 MDHEN, CDR2 SYDVKM. The CDR3 protein is CASRRGASYEQYF. CDR3 DNA sequence: TGTGCCAGCAGGCGGGGGGCCTCCTACGAGCAGTACTTC.

This chain joins TRBV18 and TRBJ2-1; D may be TRBD1 (6 bases). The CDR3 sequence is 13 residues long. The germline V gene has CDR1 KGHSH and CDR2 LQKENI. V gave up 2 bases and J gave up 6 bases, with 8 bases separating them. CDR3 DNA sequence: TGTGCCAGCTCACCATACAGGGTCAATGAGCAGTTCTTC. Protein: CASSPYRVNEQFF.